The sequence of this TCR beta chain was determined in a study of T cell changes during pregnancy in multiple sclerosis. The repertoire was sequenced with immunoSEQ multiplex PCR; TCRdb's copy has only in-frame clones and lacks some. The sample holds roughly 90,000 clones; around 93% are singletons and the top ten take 0.8% to 0.95%. The CDR3 extends over 16 amino acids. With 0 bases removed from V and 0 bases from J, the gap between germline ends came to 10 bases. The germline V gene encodes CDR1 SGDLS and CDR2 YYNGEE. The sequencing used peripheral blood, collected before pregnancy. The sequence was collected from a female donor with multiple sclerosis, enrolled in a pregnancy study. The J gene is TRBJ2-4, the V gene TRBV9; D may be TRBD2 (6 bases). CDR3 residues: CASSVGWGLAKNIQYF. CDR3 DNA: TGTGCCAGCAGCGTAGGGTGGGGACTAGCCAAAAACATTCAGTACTTC.